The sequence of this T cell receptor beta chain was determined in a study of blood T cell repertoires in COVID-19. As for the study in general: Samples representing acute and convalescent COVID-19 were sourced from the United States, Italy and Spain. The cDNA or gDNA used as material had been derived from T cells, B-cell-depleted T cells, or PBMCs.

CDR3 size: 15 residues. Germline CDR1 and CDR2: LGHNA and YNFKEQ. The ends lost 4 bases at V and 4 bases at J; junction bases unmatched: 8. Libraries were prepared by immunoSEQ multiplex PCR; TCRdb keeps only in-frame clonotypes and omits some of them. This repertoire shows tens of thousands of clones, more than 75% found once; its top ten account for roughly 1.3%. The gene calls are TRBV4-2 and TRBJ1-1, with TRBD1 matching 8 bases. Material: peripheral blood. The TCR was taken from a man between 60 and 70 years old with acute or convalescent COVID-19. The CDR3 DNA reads TGTGCCAGCAGCCGGACAGGGATGGGTCGCACTGAAGCTTTCTTT. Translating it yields CASSRTGMGRTEAFF.